Following are 19 T cell receptor beta chains from one sample sequenced in a study of cytomegalovirus exposure and HLA in healthy donors. It was with 60 Vbeta and 13 Jbeta primers that the PCR ran. Generated by immunoSEQ multiplex PCR, the TCRdb table keeps only in-frame clones and is missing some. The sample yields under 150,000 clones, roughly 70% seen once. The sample consisted of PBMCs. The receptors stem from a woman in her forties in good health and CMV-seropositive.

This sequence joins TRBV6-5 and TRBJ2-5, with 7 bases that match TRBD1. V trimming: 6 bases; J trimming: 5 bases; junction bases outside the gene matches: 6. The CDR3 loop spans 13 amino acids. The germline V gene encodes CDR1 MNHEY and CDR2 SVGAGI. The CDR3 is CASRNRGGETQYF. DNA of the CDR3: TGTGCCAGCAGAAACAGGGGCGGGGAGACCCAGTACTTC.

CDR3 amino acids: CASSVATDSGGSTDTQYF. CDR3 bases: TGTGCCAGCAGCGTAGCTACGGATAGCGGGGGTAGCACAGATACGCAGTATTTT. This chain links TRBV9 with TRBJ2-3, with TRBD2 identical over 9 bases. Germline V gene data show CDR1 as SGDLS and CDR2 as YYNGEE. The CDR3 length is 18 residues. After removal of 0 bases from V and 0 bases from J, the junction contained 8 bases not matched to a gene.

This clone occurred a few times. The genes are TRBV5-1 and TRBJ2-3, with 7 bases aligning to TRBD1. This CDR3 region has 15 residues. Germline lookup yields CDR1 SGHRS and CDR2 YFSETQ. V lost 7 bases, J lost 3 bases, and 11 bases stayed unmatched. The CDR3 spells CASWSRGQATDTQYF. DNA for the CDR3: TGCGCCAGCTGGTCTAGGGGGCAGGCTACAGATACGCAGTATTTT.

The chain links TRBV11-3 to TRBJ1-2, with D perhaps matching TRBD1 (6 bases). Trimming left V 2 bases short and J 2 bases short, with 9 bases between. CDR3 length: 14 residues. Germline assignment: CDR1 SGHNT and CDR2 YENEEA. The CDR3 DNA is TGTGCCAGCAGCTTACCGGACAGCAACTATGGCTACACCTTC. It translates to CASSLPDSNYGYTF.

A few counts support this clone. The gene calls are TRBV7-3 and TRBJ2-5, with D possibly being TRBD1 (5 bases). The J call may be wrong; the DNA end is better matched by TRBJ2-7. CDR1 is SGHTA and CDR2 is FQGTGA in the germline V gene. The CDR3 sequence is 13 residues long. CDR3 sequence reads: CASSLAWGHEQYF. The CDR3 DNA reads TGTGCCAGCAGCCTGGCGTGGGGCCACGAGCAGTACTTC.

The chain carries TRBV12-2 and TRBJ2-2; the tabulated D call, TRBD2, remains unverified against the DNA. TRBV12-2 is deemed a pseudogene. This CDR3 comprises 18 residues. This CDR3 reads CASRSEPLAAANTGELFF. CDR3 nucleotides: TGTGCAAGTCGCTCCGAACCACTAGCCGCCGCGAACACCGGGGAGCTGTTTTTT.

This clone occurred once. V and J are TRBV20-1 and TRBJ1-1; D gene uncertain. The CDR3 is 11 residues long. Germline CDR1 is DFQATT and CDR2 is SNEGSKA (reference sequence). The ends were cut back, 6 bases at V and 1 base at J, with 6 bases in the middle. The CDR3: CSAYRNTEAFF. CDR3 sequence (DNA): TGCAGTGCCTACAGGAACACTGAAGCTTTCTTT.

The chain uses TRBV27 and TRBJ2-3; TRBD2 agrees at 10 bases. V shed 4 bases and J 5 bases; nucleotides not matched to a gene: 15. The CDR3 has 18 residues. Germline CDR1 reads MNHEY; CDR2 reads SMNVEV (reference sequence). The CDR3 sequence: CASSSPYERGGQRDTQYF. The CDR3 coding sequence is TGTGCCAGCAGTTCCCCTTACGAGCGGGGGGGCCAAAGAGATACGCAGTATTTT.

The CDR3 nucleotides are TGTGCCAGCAGTCCCCGGGGGGACGAGCAGTACTTC. This encodes CASSPRGDEQYF. This chain connects TRBV11-3 to TRBJ2-7; 7 bases line up with TRBD2. V shed 6 bases, J shed 5 bases, and the junction held 4 bases outside the gene matches. Germline loops: CDR1 SGHNT, CDR2 YENEEA. The CDR3 is 12 residues long.

The chain recombines TRBV11-2 with TRBJ2-1; TRBD2 matches at 7 bases. CDR3 length equals 14 residues. CDR1 SGHAT and CDR2 FQNNGV come from the germline V gene. J gave up 7 bases and V 3 bases, and 6 bases lay outside the gene matches. The CDR3 protein is CASSLTSPGNEQFF. CDR3 nucleotide sequence: TGTGCCAGCAGCTTGACTAGCCCGGGGAATGAGCAGTTCTTC.

This clone was counted between two and nine times. The V and J genes are TRBV30 and TRBJ2-1; 16 nucleotides line up with TRBD2. This CDR3 is built from 14 residues. Germline CDR1 is GTSNPN and CDR2 is SVGIG (reference sequence). After removal of 7 bases from V and 8 bases from J, the junction contained 5 bases not matched to a gene. CDR3 in DNA: TGTGCCTCCACCGGGACTAGCGGGGGGGATGAGCAGTTCTTC. The encoded protein is CASTGTSGGDEQFF. The entire variable domain, with the rest obtained from reference TRBV30 and TRBJ2-1, is as follows: SQTIHQWPATLVQPVGSPLSLECTVEGTSNPNLYWYRQAAGRGLQLLFYSVGIGQISSEVPQNLSASRPQDRQFILSSKKLLLSDSGFYLCASTGTSGGDEQFFGPGTRLTVL.

This clone was seen a few times. V is TRBV30 and J is TRBJ1-2; no firm D call. Germline V gene lookup returns CDR1 GTSNPN and CDR2 SVGIG (reference sequence). CDR3 length: 14 amino acids. Trimming left V 0 bases short and J 6 bases short, with 14 bases between. The DNA for the CDR3 is TGTGCCTGGAGTGTTACACGCGGAGGGAATGGCTACACCTTC. Residues: CAWSVTRGGNGYTF.

This clone was detected once. The chain uses TRBV6-6 and TRBJ2-7, with 8 nucleotides matching TRBD2. The CDR3 extends over 15 amino acids. Germline CDR1 reads MNHNY; CDR2 reads SVGAGI (reference sequence). Trimming removed 0 bases from V and 2 bases from J; junction bases left unmatched: 3. This CDR3 reads CASSYSSGSTYEQYF. CDR3 DNA sequence: TGTGCCAGCAGTTACTCCAGCGGGAGCACCTACGAGCAGTACTTC.

This chain connects TRBV9 to TRBJ1-2; 10 nucleotides match TRBD1. This CDR3 comprises 15 residues. V lost 0 bases to trimming and J lost 5 bases; unmatched junction nucleotides: 4. Germline V gene lookup returns CDR1 SGDLS and CDR2 YYNGEE. CDR3: CASSVDGTGEYGYTF. The CDR3 bases are TGTGCCAGCAGCGTAGATGGGACAGGGGAATATGGCTACACCTTC.

This clone has a single count. CDR3 region: CASSLEVSEYNEQFF. The DNA for the CDR3 is TGCGCCAGCAGCTTGGAGGTTAGCGAGTACAATGAGCAGTTCTTC. This sequence joins TRBV5-1 and TRBJ2-1; D might be TRBD2 (5 bases). Per the germline V gene, CDR1 is SGHRS and CDR2 is YFSETQ. The V end was cut by 0 bases, the J end by 4 bases, with 11 bases between. The CDR3 runs 15 residues. Full variable domain (remainder filled in from reference TRBV5-1 and TRBJ2-1): KAGVTQTPRYLIKTRGQQVTLSCSPISGHRSVSWYQQTPGQGLQFLFEYFSETQRNKGNFPGRFSGRQFSNSRSEMNVSTLELGDSALYLCASSLEVSEYNEQFFGPGTRLTVL.

This clone came up a few times. The chain has TRBV27 and TRBJ2-7, with a weak D call TRBD1 (6 bases). The germline V gene has CDR1 MNHEY and CDR2 SMNVEV (reference sequence). Trimming pared 5 bases from V and 2 bases from J, leaving 13 bases between. CDR3 size: 14 residues. Written as DNA, the CDR3 is TGTGCCAGCAGTCCATACAGGGAACCCTACGAGCAGTACTTC. This translates into CASSPYREPYEQYF.

The rearrangement uses TRBV7-2 and TRBJ1-2; TRBD1 aligns across 7 bases. CDR1 is SGHTA and CDR2 is FQGNSA in the germline V gene. The CDR3 spans 15 residues. V was clipped by 0 bases and J by 0 bases; unmatched bases: 1. Here the CDR3 reads CASSLATGPNYGYTF. In DNA, the CDR3 is TGTGCCAGCAGCTTAGCGACAGGGCCTAACTATGGCTACACCTTC.

Details on this clone: A junction end diverges from the germline sequence, so it may reflect a read error. This chain connects TRBV7-7 to TRBJ2-5; 11 bases align to TRBD2. The germline V gene has CDR1 SSHAT and CDR2 FNYEAQ (reference sequence). The CDR3 contains 15 residues. The CDR3: CASSFSSGRSGTQYF. DNA for the CDR3: TGTGCTAGCAGCTTTTCTAGCGGGAGGTCTGGGACCCAGTACTTC. The whole variable domain, remainder taken from reference TRBV7-7 and TRBJ2-5, is GAGVSQSPRYKVTKRGQDVTLRCDPISSHATLYWYQQALGQGPEFLTYFNYEAQPDKSGLPSDRFSAERPEGSISTLTIQRTEQRDSAMYRCASSFSSGRSGTQYFGPGTRLLVL.

J is TRBJ2-5 and V is TRBV5-1; 10 bases map to TRBD2. After removal of 4 bases from V and 5 bases from J, the junction contained 5 bases not matched to a gene. The germline CDR1 and CDR2 sequences are SGHRS and YFSETQ. The CDR3 is 14 residues long. The CDR3, as DNA: TGCGCCAGCAGCCCTGAGCGGGGGGGCGAGACCCAGTACTTC. Translating it yields CASSPERGGETQYF.